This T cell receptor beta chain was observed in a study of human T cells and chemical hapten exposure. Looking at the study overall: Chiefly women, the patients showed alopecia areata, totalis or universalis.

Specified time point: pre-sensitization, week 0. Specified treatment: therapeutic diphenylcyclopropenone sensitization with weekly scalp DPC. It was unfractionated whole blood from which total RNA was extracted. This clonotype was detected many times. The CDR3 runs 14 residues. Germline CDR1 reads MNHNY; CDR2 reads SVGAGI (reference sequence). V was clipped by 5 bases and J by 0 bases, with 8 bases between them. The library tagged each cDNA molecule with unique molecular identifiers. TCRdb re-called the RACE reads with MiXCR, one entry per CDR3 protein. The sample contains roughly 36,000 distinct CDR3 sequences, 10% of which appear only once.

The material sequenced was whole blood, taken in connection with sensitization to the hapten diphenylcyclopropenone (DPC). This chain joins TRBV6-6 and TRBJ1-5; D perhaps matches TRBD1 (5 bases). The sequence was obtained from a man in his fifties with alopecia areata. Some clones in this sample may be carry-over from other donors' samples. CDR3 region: CASSTRDSNQPQHF. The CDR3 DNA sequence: TGTGCCAGCAGTACCAGGGATAGCAATCAGCCCCAGCATTTT.